A selection of T cell receptor beta chains follows, all from one sample in a study of blood T cell repertoires in COVID-19. This table comes from immunoSEQ multiplex PCR, and its TCRdb copy is limited to in-frame clones, with some not included. The table has hundreds of thousands of clones, approximately 86% seen once. The sequenced sample was PBMCs or T cells enriched from blood (not recorded which). The source of these receptors is a woman between 25 and 40 years old who had recovered from COVID-19. The CDR3 runs from the conserved cysteine through the conserved F or W. The order of the fields is clone size, D gene, J gene, V gene, CDR3 DNA, CDR3 protein. D genes are given only for firm matches. Only part of the rows carry a size: once, few, many, or a class if the clone is expanded.

>once|TRBD2|TRBJ2-5|TRBV7-2
TGTGCCAGCAGCTTCCAACTAGCGGGAGTGACCGAGACCCAGTACTTC
CASSFQLAGVTETQYF
>once|TRBD1|TRBJ1-2|TRBV18
TGTGCCAGCTCACCGGGACAGCTAAGATTTTATAGCTATGGCTACACCTTC
CASSPGQLRFYSYGYTF
>NA|TRBD2|TRBJ2-3|TRBV4-2
TGTGCCAGCAGCCAAGCGCCCCATAGCGGGGGGTTCCTTACTAGCACAGATACGCAGTATTTT
CASSQAPHSGGFLTSTDTQYF
>NA|NA|TRBJ1-6|TRBV5-3
TGTGCCAGAAGCTCCACACCCCGGTTGAGGGGGACGAATTCACCCCTCCACTTT
CARSSTPRLRGTNSPLHF
>NA|NA|TRBJ1-6|TRBV9
TGTGCCAGCAGCGTCTGGCCCGTAAATTCACCCCTCCACTTT
CASSVWPVNSPLHF
>NA|NA|TRBJ1-2|TRBV24-1
TGTGCCACCAGTGATGCACCCACAGGTTTTTATGGCTACACCTTC
CATSDAPTGFYGYTF
>NA|NA|TRBJ1-5|TRBV19
TGTGCCAGTAGTATCCGGGACAATAATCAGCCCCAGCATTTT
CASSIRDNNQPQHF
>NA|NA|TRBJ2-7|TRBV4-3
TGCGCCAGCAGCCAAGTGACAGGTATAAACTACGAGCAGTACTTC
CASSQVTGINYEQYF
>NA|TRBD2|TRBJ2-2|TRBV27
TGTGCCACACTAGCGGGAGTACCCCCATTAGGGGAGCTGTTTTTT
CATLAGVPPLGELFF
>NA|NA|TRBJ1-2|TRBV19
TGTGCCAGTAGTGATGGCGGGTGGGTACTTGCGGACTACACCTTC
CASSDGGWVLADYTF
>NA|TRBD2|TRBJ2-5|TRBV11-3
TGTGCCAGCAGCTTCAATATAGCGGGGGGAGAAGAGACCCAGTACTTC
CASSFNIAGGEETQYF
>NA|TRBD1|TRBJ1-2|TRBV7-3
TGTGCCAGCAGCTCGTCCCGGGACAGTTATGGCTACACCTTC
CASSSSRDSYGYTF
>NA|NA|TRBJ2-2|TRBV5-1
TGCGCCAGCAGCTTGGAGCGTACGAACACCGGGGAGCTGTTTTTT
CASSLERTNTGELFF
>NA|NA|TRBJ2-1|TRBV7-2
TGTGCCAGCAGCTTAATGCAGGGTAGCTACAATGAGCAGTTCTTC
CASSLMQGSYNEQFF
>NA|TRBD2|TRBJ2-1|TRBV7-3
TGTGCCAGCAGCTTAGCGGGAGGGCCCTCTTACAATGAGCAGTTCTTC
CASSLAGGPSYNEQFF
>NA|NA|TRBJ1-2|TRBV3-1/TRBV3-2
TGTGCCAGCAGCGAAGCGGGGGGGAATGGCTACACCTTC
CASSEAGGNGYTF
>few|NA|TRBJ1-3|TRBV3-1/TRBV3-2
TGTGCCAGCAGCCCAGCAGGAAAACCTGGAAACACCATATATTTT
CASSPAGKPGNTIYF
>NA|NA|TRBJ2-2|TRBV5-1
TGCGCCAGCAGCTTCGGCGGGACGAACACCGGGGAGCTGTTTTTT
CASSFGGTNTGELFF
>once|NA|TRBJ1-6|TRBV28
TGTGCCAGCAGTCCCCTTCGTAGGGCGGGTAATTCACCCCTCCACTTT
CASSPLRRAGNSPLHF
>NA|TRBD1|TRBJ1-3|TRBV9
TGTGCCAGCAGCTTCGCGGGACAGGGGGCTGACACCATATATTTT
CASSFAGQGADTIYF
>NA|NA|TRBJ1-1|TRBV19
TGTGCCAGTAGTATAGCTATTAAGTTGGACACTGAAGCTTTCTTT
CASSIAIKLDTEAFF
>NA|TRBD1|TRBJ1-1|TRBV28
TGTGCCAGCAGTATCCTACAGGGGGCTGAAGCTTTCTTT
CASSILQGAEAFF
>NA|TRBD1|TRBJ2-5|TRBV5-5
TGTGCCAGCAGCTTGGAAGGGCAGGGGGCAAGGATAATACCCCAGTACTTC
CASSLEGQGARIIPQYF
>NA|NA|TRBJ2-7|TRBV12-3/TRBV12-4
TGTGCCAGCAGTCCAATTCAGGGCTACGAGCAGTACTTC
CASSPIQGYEQYF